These T cell receptor beta chains were read from a single sample in a study of blood T cell repertoires in COVID-19. Generated by immunoSEQ multiplex PCR, the TCRdb table keeps only in-frame clones and is missing some. Of about 74,000 clones listed, approximately 80% were seen once; the top ten hold around 14%. The material sequenced was peripheral blood. Receptors originate from a human donor in a cohort sampled during active COVID-19. Both conserved end residues are part of each CDR3. D genes are given only for firm matches. Size values are once, few and many counts, or a class for expanded clones, and some rows have none.

D gene	J gene	V gene	clone size	CDR3 protein	CDR3 DNA
TRBD1	TRBJ2-7	TRBV18	-	CASSLQPGQGLGEQYF	TGTGCCAGCTCCTTGCAGCCGGGACAGGGCTTGGGGGAGCAGTACTTC
-	TRBJ1-6	TRBV5-8	once	CASSSTTSPLHF	TGTGCCAGCAGCTCCACTACTTCACCCCTCCACTTT
-	TRBJ2-1	TRBV7-3	-	CASSPGGSRNEQFF	TGTGCCAGCAGCCCCGGTGGTAGTCGGAATGAGCAGTTCTTC
TRBD1	TRBJ2-7	TRBV19	-	CASRPKKGTGAYEQYF	TGTGCCAGTAGGCCGAAAAAAGGGACAGGGGCCTACGAGCAGTACTTC
TRBD2	TRBJ2-7	TRBV7-2	-	CASSLEAGGASYEQYF	TGTGCCAGCAGCCTTGAAGCGGGGGGGGCCTCCTACGAGCAGTACTTC
-	TRBJ2-3	TRBV2	once	CASRVAEWDTDTQYF	TGTGCCAGCAGGGTAGCGGAGTGGGACACAGATACGCAGTATTTT
TRBD1	TRBJ2-4	TRBV7-9	-	CASSSPGQDIQYF	TGTGCCAGCAGCTCGCCGGGACAGGACATTCAGTACTTC
TRBD1	TRBJ2-7	TRBV7-2	-	CASSLVSGTAETYEQYF	TGTGCCAGCAGCTTAGTTTCCGGGACAGCAGAAACCTACGAGCAGTACTTC
TRBD1	TRBJ1-4	TRBV4-1	-	CASSSNRGNEKLFF	TGCGCCAGCAGCTCTAACAGGGGGAATGAAAAACTGTTTTTT
TRBD2	TRBJ2-3	TRBV20-1	-	CSASWAGGISDTQYF	TGCAGTGCTAGTTGGGCGGGGGGGATCTCAGATACGCAGTATTTT
-	TRBJ1-4	TRBV5-5	-	CASSLRGTLPNEKLFF	TGTGCCAGCAGCTTGAGGGGCACCCTACCAAATGAAAAACTGTTTTTT
-	TRBJ1-5	TRBV10-2	-	CASSELARNQPQHF	TGCGCCAGCAGTGAGCTGGCCAGAAATCAGCCCCAGCATTTT
-	TRBJ1-5	TRBV12-5	-	CASMNSPIRQPQHF	TGTGCTAGTATGAACTCCCCGATAAGACAGCCCCAGCATTTT
-	TRBJ1-1	TRBV5-1	-	CASSLATGGEAFF	TGCGCCAGCAGCTTGGCGACAGGAGGTGAAGCTTTCTTT
TRBD1	TRBJ1-1	TRBV3-1/TRBV3-2	-	CASSTRQGYTEAFF	TGTGCCAGCAGCACCCGACAGGGGTACACTGAAGCTTTCTTT
TRBD1	TRBJ2-7	TRBV6-5	-	CASSYSNRGPYEQYF	TGTGCCAGCAGTTACTCGAACAGGGGCCCCTACGAGCAGTACTTC
-	TRBJ1-5	TRBV21-1	once	CASTGGRGAQPQHF	TGTGCCAGCACCGGGGGGCGGGGGGCTCAGCCCCAGCATTTT
-	TRBJ2-1	TRBV12-5	-	CASGLNSGDNEQFF	TGTGCTAGTGGTTTAAATTCGGGGGACAATGAGCAGTTCTTC
TRBD1	TRBJ2-1	TRBV6-5	-	CASIPTGGYNEQFF	TGTGCCAGCATCCCCACAGGGGGCTACAATGAGCAGTTCTTC
TRBD1	TRBJ1-5	TRBV18	-	CASSQTGLGNQPQHF	TGTGCCAGCTCACAGACAGGGTTGGGCAATCAGCCCCAGCATTTT
TRBD1	TRBJ1-2	TRBV3-1/TRBV3-2	-	CASSRQGAQGYGYTF	TGTGCCAGCAGCCGACAGGGGGCGCAGGGCTATGGCTACACCTTC
TRBD2	TRBJ2-7	TRBV5-1	few	CASSPREGSVSEQYF	TGCGCCAGCAGCCCCCGGGAGGGGTCGGTTTCCGAGCAGTACTTC
TRBD2	TRBJ2-3	TRBV6-4	-	CASSDYWTSGGVFTDTQYF	TGTGCCAGCAGTGACTATTGGACTAGCGGGGGGGTTTTCACAGATACGCAGTATTTT
TRBD1	TRBJ1-4	TRBV4-1	-	CASSDTFGQGNEKLFF	TGCGCCAGCAGTGATACGTTCGGACAGGGAAATGAAAAACTGTTTTTT
-	TRBJ1-1	TRBV7-9	-	CASRGLETEAFF	TGTGCCAGCAGGGGGCTGGAGACTGAAGCTTTCTTT
-	TRBJ2-1	TRBV7-2	few	CASSLRGNNNEQFF	TGTGCCAGCAGCTTACGCGGGAACAACAATGAGCAGTTCTTC
-	TRBJ2-3	TRBV7-9	-	CASSLGGGDPPYF	TGTGCCAGCAGCTTAGGGGGCGGGGATCCTCCGTATTTT
TRBD1	TRBJ2-7	TRBV11-2	-	CASSLGGTGSSYEQYF	TGTGCCAGCAGCTTAGGGGGGACAGGGAGCTCCTACGAGCAGTACTTC
-	TRBJ1-1	TRBV5-5	-	CASSQPTIACEAFF	TGTGCCAGCAGCCAACCCACGATCGCTTGTGAGGCTTTCTTT
-	TRBJ1-2	TRBV30	few	CAWNHAGVAYTF	TGTGCCTGGAACCACGCGGGGGTGGCCTACACCTTC
TRBD2	TRBJ2-3	TRBV29-1	-	CSVVWLAGAAGTDTQYF	TGCAGCGTTGTTTGGCTAGCGGGGGCCGCCGGCACAGATACGCAGTATTTT
-	TRBJ2-7	TRBV6-6	-	CASSPSFGDILTYEQYF	TGTGCCAGCAGTCCCAGTTTCGGGGACATTCTAACCTACGAGCAGTACTTC
TRBD2	TRBJ2-3	TRBV30	-	CAWNPTSGGADTQYF	TGTGCCTGGAACCCTACTAGCGGGGGGGCAGATACGCAGTATTTT
-	TRBJ2-2	TRBV6-5	-	CASSYRPTGELFF	TGTGCCAGCAGTTACCGTCCCACCGGGGAGCTGTTTTTT
-	TRBJ1-6	TRBV4-1	-	CASSQDSGFSYNSPLHF	TGCGCCAGCAGCCAAGACAGCGGATTCTCCTATAATTCACCCCTCCACTTT
TRBD2	TRBJ2-7	TRBV28	-	CASRSSGDYEQYF	TGTGCCAGCAGGAGTAGCGGGGACTACGAGCAGTACTTC